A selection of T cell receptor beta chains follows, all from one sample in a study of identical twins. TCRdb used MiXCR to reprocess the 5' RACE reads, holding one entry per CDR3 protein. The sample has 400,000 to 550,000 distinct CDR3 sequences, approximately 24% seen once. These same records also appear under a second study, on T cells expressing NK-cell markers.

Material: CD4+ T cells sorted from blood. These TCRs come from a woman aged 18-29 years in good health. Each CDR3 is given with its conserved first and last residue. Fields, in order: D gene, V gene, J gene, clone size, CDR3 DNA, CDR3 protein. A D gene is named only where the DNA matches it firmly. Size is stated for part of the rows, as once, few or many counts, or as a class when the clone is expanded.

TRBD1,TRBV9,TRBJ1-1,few,TGTGCCAGCAGCGCCCAGACAGGGACCACTGAAGCTTTCTTT,CASSAQTGTTEAFF
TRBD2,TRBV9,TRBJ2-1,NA,TGTGCCAGCAGCCCACGGACTAGCTCGGGCAATGAGCAGTTCTTC,CASSPRTSSGNEQFF
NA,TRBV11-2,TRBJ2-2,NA,TGTGCCAGCAGCTTAGAAGGGTCGAACACCGGGGAGCTGTTTTTT,CASSLEGSNTGELFF
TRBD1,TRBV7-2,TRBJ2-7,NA,TGTGCCAGCAGCTTAGGAGGACAGGGCAACGAGCAGTACTTC,CASSLGGQGNEQYF
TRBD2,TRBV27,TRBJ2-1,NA,TGTGCCAGCAGACGTTCCCTCGGGGGGATGGTCCATGAGCAGTTCTTC,CASRRSLGGMVHEQFF
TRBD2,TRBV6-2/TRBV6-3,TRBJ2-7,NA,TGTGCCAGCAGTGGACAAGCGGGAGGGCCCCACGAGCAGTACTTC,CASSGQAGGPHEQYF
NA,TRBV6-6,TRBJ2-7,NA,TGTGCCAGCAGTCACGGACAGTCCTACGAGCAGTACTTC,CASSHGQSYEQYF
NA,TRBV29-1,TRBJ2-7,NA,TGCAGCGCAACGGCCGCGAGGGAGCCTACCTACGAGCAGTACTTC,CSATAAREPTYEQYF
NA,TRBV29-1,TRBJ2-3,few,TGCAGCGTGGATCAGGGTGCTACGCAGTATTTT,CSVDQGATQYF
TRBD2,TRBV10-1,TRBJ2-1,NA,TGCGCCAGCAGTGATCCCGGGACTAGCGGCTACAATGAGCAGTTCTTC,CASSDPGTSGYNEQFF
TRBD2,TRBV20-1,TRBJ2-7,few,TGCAGTGCTAGTCTGAGGGAGGGGTCCTACGAGCAGTACTTC,CSASLREGSYEQYF
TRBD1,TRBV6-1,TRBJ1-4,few,TGTGCCAGCAGTCAACCTGGACAGGGGGTTAATGAAAAACTGTTTTTT,CASSQPGQGVNEKLFF
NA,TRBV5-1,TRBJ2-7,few,TGCGCCAGCAGCCAAGGCACCGGGGACGAGCAGTACTTC,CASSQGTGDEQYF
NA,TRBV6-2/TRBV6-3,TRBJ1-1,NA,TGTGCCAGCAGTTACCCCGTCTGGATGAACACTGAAGCTTTCTTT,CASSYPVWMNTEAFF
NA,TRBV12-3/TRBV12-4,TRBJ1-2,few,TGTGCCAGCAGTCCAAGTAGTACTAACTATGGCTACACCTTC,CASSPSSTNYGYTF
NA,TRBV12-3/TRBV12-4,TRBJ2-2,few,TGTGCCAGCAGTTTAGGTGTCAGCGGGGAGCTGTTTTTT,CASSLGVSGELFF
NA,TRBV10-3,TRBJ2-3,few,TGTGCCATCAGTATTTATGACAGCTCAGATACGCAGTATTTT,CAISIYDSSDTQYF
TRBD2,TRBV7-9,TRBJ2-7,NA,TGTGCCAGCAGCCCGGCAGCTAGCGGGGGGAAAGAGCAGTACTTC,CASSPAASGGKEQYF
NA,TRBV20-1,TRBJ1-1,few,TGCAGTGCTAGGGAGGGTATGATAGGCACTGAAGCTTTCTTT,CSAREGMIGTEAFF
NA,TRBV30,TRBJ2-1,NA,TGTGCCTGGATTTGGTACAATGAGCAGTTCTTC,CAWIWYNEQFF
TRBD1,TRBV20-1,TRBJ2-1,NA,TGCAGTGCATCCGACAGGGGGACAAAACAAAATGAGCAGTTCTTC,CSASDRGTKQNEQFF
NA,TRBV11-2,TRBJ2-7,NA,TGTGCCAGCAGCTTAGTCGGCTCCTTATACGAGCAGTACTTC,CASSLVGSLYEQYF
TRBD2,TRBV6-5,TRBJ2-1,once,TGTGCCAGCAGTTACGGGACTAGCTCCTATGTTGATGAGCAGTTCTTC,CASSYGTSSYVDEQFF
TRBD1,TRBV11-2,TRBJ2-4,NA,TGTGCCAGCAGCTTATTGGGACAGGGGTTGGACATTCAGTACTTC,CASSLLGQGLDIQYF
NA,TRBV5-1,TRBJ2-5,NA,TGCGCCAGCAGCTTGGTTCTGCCGGGGAGAGAGACCCAGTACTTC,CASSLVLPGRETQYF
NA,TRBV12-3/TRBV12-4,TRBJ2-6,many,TGTGCCAGTAAGCACTCTGGGGCCAACGTCCTGACTTTC,CASKHSGANVLTF
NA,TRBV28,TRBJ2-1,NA,TGTGCCAGCAGCTACGGACGGCCAGGAATTCATGAGCAGTTCTTC,CASSYGRPGIHEQFF
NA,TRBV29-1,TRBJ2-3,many,TGCAGCGTACGTGGGACAACTAGCACAGATACGCAGTATTTT,CSVRGTTSTDTQYF
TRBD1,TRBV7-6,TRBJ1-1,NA,TGTGCCAGCAGCTTAGCAGGGGGCCGAGGCACTGAAGCTTTCTTT,CASSLAGGRGTEAFF
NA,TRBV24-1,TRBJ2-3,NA,TGTGCCACCAGTGGACCATATACGCAGTATTTT,CATSGPYTQYF
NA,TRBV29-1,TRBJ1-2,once,TGCAGCGTTGAATTGGCAGGGGATGGTGGCTACACCTTC,CSVELAGDGGYTF
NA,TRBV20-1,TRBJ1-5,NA,TGCAGTGCTAGTTCATTAGGGGGGCCCCAGCATTTT,CSASSLGGPQHF
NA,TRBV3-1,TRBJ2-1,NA,TGTGCCAGCAGCCATCGGGCGGGGAGCCCTTACAATGAGCAGTTCTTC,CASSHRAGSPYNEQFF
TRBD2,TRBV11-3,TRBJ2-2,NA,TGTGCCAGCAGTCCCTCGACTAGCGGGGCCACCGGGGAGCTGTTTTTT,CASSPSTSGATGELFF
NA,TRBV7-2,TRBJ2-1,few,TGTGCCAGCAGCTTATGGCTGAGCCGGAGCTCCTACAATGAGCAGTTCTTC,CASSLWLSRSSYNEQFF
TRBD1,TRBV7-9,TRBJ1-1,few,TGTGCCAGCAGCGAGACAGGGCCCGCTGAAGCTTTCTTT,CASSETGPAEAFF
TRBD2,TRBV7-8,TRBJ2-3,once,TGTGCCAGCAGCCCCCGGACTAGCGGAGGGGGCACAGATACGCAGTATTTT,CASSPRTSGGGTDTQYF
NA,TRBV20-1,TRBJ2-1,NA,TGCAGTGCTAGGATCAATGAGCAGTTCTTC,CSARINEQFF
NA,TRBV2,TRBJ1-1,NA,TGTGCCAGCAGTGTAAGAGGGGCTCATGGGGGGACTGAAGCTTTCTTT,CASSVRGAHGGTEAFF
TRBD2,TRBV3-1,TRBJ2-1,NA,TGTGCCAGCAGCCTCTGGACTAGCGGGACTGATGAGCAGTTCTTC,CASSLWTSGTDEQFF
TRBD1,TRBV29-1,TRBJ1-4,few,TGCAGCGTTGAAGGAGGGACAGGGTATGAAAAACTGTTTTTT,CSVEGGTGYEKLFF
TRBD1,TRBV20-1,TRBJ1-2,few,TGCAGTGTCCCGAAGCAGGGACAGGGCGGCTACACCTTC,CSVPKQGQGGYTF
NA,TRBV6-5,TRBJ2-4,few,TGTGCCAGCAAAGACCCCGCGGACATTCAGTACTTC,CASKDPADIQYF
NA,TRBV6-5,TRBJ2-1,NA,TGTGCCAGCAGTTACAGTCGGCATGAGCAGTTCTTC,CASSYSRHEQFF
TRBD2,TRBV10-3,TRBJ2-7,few,TGTGCCATCAGTGAGTCGGGGACTAGCGGCTCCTACGAGCAGTACTTC,CAISESGTSGSYEQYF
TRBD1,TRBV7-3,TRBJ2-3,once,TGTGCCAGCAGCCCGACGGGACAGGGGTTAGATACGCAGTATTTT,CASSPTGQGLDTQYF
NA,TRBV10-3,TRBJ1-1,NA,TGTGCCTTCAGTGAGAAGGGGACTGAAGCTTTCTTT,CAFSEKGTEAFF
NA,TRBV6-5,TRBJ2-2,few,TGTGCCAGCAGTTACTCAGGGCCTGTATCGTATGGGGAGCTGTTTTTT,CASSYSGPVSYGELFF
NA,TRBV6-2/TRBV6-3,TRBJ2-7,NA,TGTGCCAGCCGGCGTCAGGGACACCTCTCCTACGAGCAGTACTTC,CASRRQGHLSYEQYF
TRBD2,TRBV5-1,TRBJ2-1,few,TGCGCCAGCAGCTCCGCGGGGGTTCTAGCGGGGGGGAGGAGCTCCTACAATGAGCAGTTCTTC,CASSSAGVLAGGRSSYNEQFF
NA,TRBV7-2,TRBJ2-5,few,TGTGCCAGCAGCTCGAATCGGGAGACCCAGTACTTC,CASSSNRETQYF